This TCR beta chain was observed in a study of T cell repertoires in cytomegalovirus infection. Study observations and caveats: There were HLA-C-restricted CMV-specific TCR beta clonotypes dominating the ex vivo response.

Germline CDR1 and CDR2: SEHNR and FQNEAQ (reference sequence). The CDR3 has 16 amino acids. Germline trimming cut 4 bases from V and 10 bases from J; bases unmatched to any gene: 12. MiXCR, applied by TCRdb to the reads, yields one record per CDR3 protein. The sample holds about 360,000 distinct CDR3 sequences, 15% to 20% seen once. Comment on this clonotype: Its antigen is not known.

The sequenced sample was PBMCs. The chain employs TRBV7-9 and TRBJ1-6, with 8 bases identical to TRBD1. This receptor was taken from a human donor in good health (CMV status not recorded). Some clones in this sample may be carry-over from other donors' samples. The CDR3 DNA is TGTGCCAGCAGCTCAACAACACAGGGGGGGCTCTCACCCCTCCACTTT. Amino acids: CASSSTTQGGLSPLHF.